The rows below give T cell receptor beta chains drawn from one sample of a study of cytomegalovirus exposure and HLA in healthy donors. The repertoire was sequenced with immunoSEQ multiplex PCR; TCRdb's copy has only in-frame clones and lacks some. The sample shows under 250,000 clones, and roughly 1.1% sits with its ten largest clones. Sequenced input: PBMCs. Every receptor here comes from a girl aged 2-10 years in good health and CMV-seropositive. Both conserved end residues are part of each CDR3. The order of the fields is D gene, V gene, J gene, CDR3 protein, CDR3 DNA. A D gene is named only where the DNA matches it firmly.

>TRBD1|TRBV4-1|TRBJ1-5
CASSQAQDRGGNQPQHF
TGCGCCAGCAGCCAAGCCCAGGACAGGGGAGGCAATCAGCCCCAGCATTTT
>-|TRBV18|TRBJ1-1
CASSPRGGAGTEAFF
TGTGCCAGCTCACCCCGCGGGGGGGCTGGAACTGAAGCTTTCTTT
>-|TRBV6-6|TRBJ2-5
CASGVPGETQYF
TGTGCCAGCGGAGTACCCGGAGAGACCCAGTACTTC
>TRBD1|TRBV6-5|TRBJ1-5
CASSAGTENQPQHF
TGTGCCAGCAGCGCCGGGACAGAGAATCAGCCCCAGCATTTT
>TRBD1|TRBV7-2|TRBJ2-7
CASSLVGTGAYEQYF
TGTGCCAGCAGCTTAGTAGGGACAGGGGCCTACGAGCAGTACTTC
>TRBD2|TRBV7-2|TRBJ2-1
CASSLVGGVYNEQFF
TGTGCCAGCAGCTTGGTTGGGGGGGTCTACAATGAGCAGTTCTTC
>-|TRBV7-9|TRBJ2-7
CASSLVRNSRDYEQYF
TGTGCCAGCAGCTTAGTAAGGAACTCCCGGGACTACGAGCAGTACTTC
>-|TRBV7-6|TRBJ2-7
CASSLVKEKGYYEQYF
TGTGCCAGCAGCTTAGTTAAGGAGAAAGGCTATTACGAGCAGTACTTC
>-|TRBV29-1|TRBJ2-3
CSVVPGSTDTQYF
TGCAGCGTGGTGCCAGGTAGCACAGATACGCAGTATTTT
>-|TRBV19|TRBJ1-1
CASSTKVNTEAFF
TGTGCCAGTAGCACAAAAGTCAACACTGAAGCTTTCTTT
>TRBD1|TRBV28|TRBJ1-5
CASRPSVGGGYNQPQHF
TGTGCCAGCAGACCTTCTGTCGGAGGGGGCTACAATCAGCCCCAGCATTTT
>TRBD1|TRBV27|TRBJ1-5
CASSPWDRGQPQHF
TGTGCCAGCAGTCCATGGGACAGGGGACAGCCCCAGCATTTT
>-|TRBV10-3|TRBJ2-3
CAITGIGTDTQYF
TGTGCCATCACGGGGATCGGCACAGATACGCAGTATTTT
>TRBD1|TRBV5-8|TRBJ1-5
CASSFGQGSNQPQHF
TGTGCCAGCAGCTTCGGACAGGGCAGCAATCAGCCCCAGCATTTT
>TRBD2|TRBV28|TRBJ2-3
CASSLSTSGSTGTQYF
TGTGCCAGCAGTTTGAGTACTAGCGGGAGTACGGGTACGCAGTATTTT
>-|TRBV2|TRBJ2-1
CASREGHNEQFF
TGTGCCAGCAGAGAGGGCCACAATGAGCAGTTCTTC
>-|TRBV18|TRBJ2-3
CASSPDLLSTDTQYF
TGTGCCAGCTCACCCGACTTATTGAGCACAGATACGCAGTATTTT
>-|TRBV28|TRBJ2-7
CASRGAGTLSYEQYF
TGTGCCAGCAGGGGGGCCGGGACCCTCTCCTACGAGCAGTACTTC
>TRBD2|TRBV9|TRBJ2-7
CASSVAAGGNYEQYF
TGTGCCAGCAGCGTGGCCGCCGGGGGGAATTACGAGCAGTACTTC
>TRBD2|TRBV19|TRBJ2-1
CASSDPTSGRWGEQFF
TGTGCCAGTAGCGACCCGACTAGCGGGAGGTGGGGTGAGCAGTTCTTC
>-|TRBV28|TRBJ1-5
CASLYSSSSFRQPQHF
TGTGCCAGCCTTTATTCGTCGTCGAGTTTTCGGCAGCCCCAGCATTTT
>-|TRBV13|TRBJ2-6
CASSPTRSGANVLTF
TGTGCCAGCAGCCCTACCCGCTCTGGGGCCAACGTCCTGACTTTC
>-|TRBV10-1|TRBJ2-2
CASSDHRRDTGELFF
TGCGCCAGCAGTGACCATCGACGGGACACCGGGGAGCTGTTTTTT
>-|TRBV2|TRBJ2-5
CATGQQETQYF
TGTGCCACAGGACAGCAAGAGACCCAGTACTTC